The clone carrying this T cell receptor beta chain was detected ten times or more. This CDR3 is 18 amino acids long. V gave up 0 bases and J gave up 0 bases, with 15 bases separating them. CDR1 KGHDR and CDR2 SFDVKD come from the germline V gene. The data are from a study of T cells in Graves' hyperthyroidism and ophthalmopathy. TCR beta CDR3 regions were amplified from RNA. HTBI primers drove first-round RT-PCR of the TCR CDR3. MiXCR, run by TCRdb on the multiplex PCR reads, gives a single entry per CDR3 protein. The sample carries more than 300,000 distinct CDR3 sequences, approximately 17% recorded once.

This chain links TRBV24-1 with TRBJ2-3; weak D call: TRBD2 (5 bases). Sequencing was performed on blood. This receptor was identified in a woman in her 30s with Graves' hyperthyroidism that later progressed to Graves' ophthalmopathy. The CDR3 region is CATSDLLGRGDSTDTQYF. The CDR3 DNA follows: TGTGCCACCAGTGATTTGCTCGGACGGGGAGATAGCACAGATACGCAGTATTTT.